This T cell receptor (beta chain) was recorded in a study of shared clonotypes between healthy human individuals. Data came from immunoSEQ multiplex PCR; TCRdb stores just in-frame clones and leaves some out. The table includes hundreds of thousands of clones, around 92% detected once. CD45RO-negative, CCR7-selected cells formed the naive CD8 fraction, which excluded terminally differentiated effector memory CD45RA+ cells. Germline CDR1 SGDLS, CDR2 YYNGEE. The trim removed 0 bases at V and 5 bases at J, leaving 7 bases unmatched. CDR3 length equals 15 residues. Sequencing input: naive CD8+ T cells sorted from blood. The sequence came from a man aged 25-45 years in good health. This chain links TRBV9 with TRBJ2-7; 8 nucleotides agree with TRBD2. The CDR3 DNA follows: TGTGCCAGCAGCGTAGAACCGGGAGGGCCAGACGAGCAGTACTTC. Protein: CASSVEPGGPDEQYF.